This is a list of T cell receptor beta chains from one sample in a study of OX40 agonist ivuxolimab in advanced cancers. The assay was immunoSEQ multiplex PCR, and TCRdb's table has in-frame clones only and misses some. The table lists some 33,000 clones, 65% to 85% of them singletons. The starting material was CD4+ or CD8+ T cells sorted from blood, obtained in a trial of the OX40 agonist ivuxolimab. The receptors were gathered from an adult with an advanced solid tumor such as melanoma, head and neck, liver or kidney cancer. Each CDR3 is given without its conserved first and last residue. Some rows mark clone size as missing; the rest say once, few, many or name a class of expanded clone.

ASSQAGRPRASTDTQY	16	TRBV4-1	TRBJ2-3	once
ASSVSGRYYNEQF	13	TRBV9	TRBJ2-1	.
ASSLTGTGRSPLH	13	TRBV6-5	TRBJ1-6	.
ASSQTGRPRDWAF	13	TRBV7-2	TRBJ1-1	.
ASSPNRAGNSPLH	13	TRBV7-8	TRBJ1-6	few
ASSLKGHNEQF	11	TRBV7-6	TRBJ2-1	.
ASSPEQGRWDEQF	13	TRBV7-2	TRBJ2-1	.
ASSQATGDRRYSNQPQH	17	TRBV4-1	TRBJ1-5	.
ASGNDRGLGQETQY	14	TRBV12-5	TRBJ2-5	.
ASSPSDGTSTDTQY	14	TRBV2	TRBJ2-3	.
ASSSRDKGGYT	11	TRBV21-1	TRBJ1-2	.
ASSVDGVTNEKLF	13	TRBV9	TRBJ1-4	.
ASRESNYGYT	10	TRBV7-9	TRBJ1-2	.
ASSLAGFWTGNNEQF	15	TRBV5-1	TRBJ2-1	.
ASTRTGRNQPQH	12	TRBV2	TRBJ1-5	.
ASSSKQGPRDTEAF	14	TRBV5-1	TRBJ1-1	.
SVIRPSANTGELF	13	TRBV29-1	TRBJ2-2	.
ASSFNTDSYEQY	12	TRBV5-8	TRBJ2-7	.
ASSYSGDSHYEQY	13	TRBV6-5	TRBJ2-7	.
ASSEGTGGDEQY	12	TRBV2	TRBJ2-7	.
ASSSTIRFQETQY	13	TRBV28	TRBJ2-5	.
ASSFQVGTGEHEQY	14	TRBV27	TRBJ2-7	.
ASSPLAGGYEQY	12	TRBV7-8	TRBJ2-7	.
ASSSWGIGSYEQY	13	TRBV5-4	TRBJ2-7	.
SVEDLNGYT	9	TRBV29-1	TRBJ1-2	.
ASSPLGLADNTGELF	15	TRBV10-1	TRBJ2-2	few
SVDGPSDTSYNEQF	14	TRBV29-1	TRBJ2-1	once
ASSLAGGSDEQF	12	TRBV6-4	TRBJ2-1	.
ASSEYGVTDTQY	12	TRBV25-1	TRBJ2-3	.
ATTPGHQVTDTQY	13	TRBV6-5	TRBJ2-3	.
ASSHMTGELF	10	TRBV7-2	TRBJ2-2	once
ASSYGHPNEQY	11	TRBV13	TRBJ2-7	.
ASRPRGGGETQY	12	TRBV6-6	TRBJ2-5	once
ASSLGTGGLYNEQF	14	TRBV5-6	TRBJ2-1	.
ASSHGVLGNEQF	12	TRBV4-3	TRBJ2-1	.
ASSYRQGEGYT	11	TRBV13	TRBJ1-2	.
ASTDGSSYNEQF	12	TRBV28	TRBJ2-1	.
ASSLTGKLTDTQY	13	TRBV7-9	TRBJ2-3	.
ASSAGGGAGNTEAF	14	TRBV9	TRBJ1-1	.
ASRPSKGDTEAF	12	TRBV4-1	TRBJ1-1	once
ASRGAGGPHTQY	12	TRBV27	TRBJ2-3	.
ATSRGSGGQYEQY	13	TRBV15	TRBJ2-7	.
ASSLASGRYSYEQY	14	TRBV7-9	TRBJ2-7	.
ASSQAPATSYEQY	13	TRBV4-2	TRBJ2-7	.
ASSDPNQPQH	10	TRBV28	TRBJ1-5	.
ASSLIGRREQF	11	TRBV11-2	TRBJ2-1	.